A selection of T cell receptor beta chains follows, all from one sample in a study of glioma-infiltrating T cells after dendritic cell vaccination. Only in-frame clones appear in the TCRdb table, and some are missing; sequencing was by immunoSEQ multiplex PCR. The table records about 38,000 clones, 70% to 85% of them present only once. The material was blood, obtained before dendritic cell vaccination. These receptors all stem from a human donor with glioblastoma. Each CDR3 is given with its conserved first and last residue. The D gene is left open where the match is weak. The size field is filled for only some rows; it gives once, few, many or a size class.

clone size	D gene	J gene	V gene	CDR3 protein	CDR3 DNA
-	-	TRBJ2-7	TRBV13	CASSPTHRSYEQYF	TGTGCCAGCAGTCCTACCCACAGGAGCTACGAGCAGTACTTC
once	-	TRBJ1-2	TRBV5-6	CASIINRSPYGYTF	TGTGCCAGCATCATAAACAGATCACCTTATGGCTACACCTTC
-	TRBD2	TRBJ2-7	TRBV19	CASRTGGAQPYEQYF	TGTGCCAGTCGGACCGGGGGGGCCCAACCCTACGAGCAGTACTTC
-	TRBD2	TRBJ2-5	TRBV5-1	CASSLTGGGETQYF	TGCGCCAGCAGCTTGACGGGGGGAGGAGAGACCCAGTACTTC
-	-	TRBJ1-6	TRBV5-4	CASSLEGQEDFNSPLHF	TGTGCCAGCAGCTTGGAAGGCCAGGAGGATTTTAATTCACCCCTCCACTTT
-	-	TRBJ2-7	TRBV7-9	CASSPAGGPLSYEQYF	TGTGCCAGCAGCCCCGCCGGAGGGCCACTCTCCTACGAGCAGTACTTC
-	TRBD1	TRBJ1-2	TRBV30	CQTGGNYGYTF	TGCCAAACAGGGGGCAACTATGGCTACACCTTC
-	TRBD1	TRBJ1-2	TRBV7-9	CASSTGQGVRYGYTF	TGTGCCAGCAGCACGGGACAGGGGGTACGGTATGGCTACACCTTC
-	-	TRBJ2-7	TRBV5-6	CASSFPQGWHEQYF	TGTGCCAGCAGCTTTCCACAGGGCTGGCACGAGCAGTACTTC
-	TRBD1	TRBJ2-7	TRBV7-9	CASSHPGGSYEQYF	TGTGCCAGCAGTCACCCAGGGGGCTCCTACGAGCAGTACTTC
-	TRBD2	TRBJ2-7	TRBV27	CASRPLAGSSYEQYF	TGTGCCAGCAGACCACTAGCGGGGTCTTCCTACGAGCAGTACTTC
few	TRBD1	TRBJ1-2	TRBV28	CASSPEGTVGPNGYTF	TGTGCCAGCAGTCCAGAAGGGACAGTTGGCCCGAATGGCTACACCTTC
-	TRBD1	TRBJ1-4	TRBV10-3	CAISGDRADNEKLFF	TGTGCCATCAGTGGTGACAGGGCGGATAATGAAAAACTGTTTTTT
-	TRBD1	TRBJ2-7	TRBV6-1	CASKRLLDRAYEQYF	TGTGCCAGCAAGCGACTGCTGGACAGGGCCTACGAGCAGTACTTC
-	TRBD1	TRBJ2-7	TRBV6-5	CASSPGTGPLEQYF	TGTGCCAGCAGTCCCGGGACAGGCCCTCTGGAGCAGTACTTC
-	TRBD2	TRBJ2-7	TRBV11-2	CASSLDLLAGASYEQYF	TGTGCCAGCAGCTTAGATCTACTAGCGGGGGCTTCCTACGAGCAGTACTTC
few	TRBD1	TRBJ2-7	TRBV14	CASSPGQGAQYF	TGTGCCAGCAGCCCAGGACAGGGCGCGCAGTACTTC
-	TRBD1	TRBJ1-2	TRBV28	CASSLAGGAGGYTF	TGTGCCAGCAGTTTAGCAGGGGGCGCAGGTGGCTACACCTTC
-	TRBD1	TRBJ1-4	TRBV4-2	CASSQDRQGFTTNEKLFF	TGTGCCAGCAGCCAAGATCGACAGGGCTTCACAACTAATGAAAAACTGTTTTTT
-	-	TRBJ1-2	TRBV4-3	CASSQDISGGSAYGYTF	TGCGCCAGCAGCCAAGATATAAGCGGGGGTAGCGCATATGGCTACACCTTC
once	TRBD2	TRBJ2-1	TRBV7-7	CASSLVGGANEQFF	TGTGCTAGCAGCTTAGTCGGGGGGGCCAATGAGCAGTTCTTC
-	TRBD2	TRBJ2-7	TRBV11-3	CASSLGPGGPEQYF	TGTGCCAGCAGCTTAGGACCGGGGGGGCCCGAGCAGTACTTC
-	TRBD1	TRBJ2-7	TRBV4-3	CASSQEAGGAYEQYF	TGCGCCAGCAGCCAAGAGGCAGGGGGCGCCTACGAGCAGTACTTC
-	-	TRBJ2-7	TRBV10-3	CATQGPSYEQYF	TGTGCCACACAGGGTCCCTCCTACGAGCAGTACTTC
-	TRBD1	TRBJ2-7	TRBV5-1	CASSRDSPYEQYF	TGCGCCAGCAGCAGGGACAGTCCCTACGAGCAGTACTTC